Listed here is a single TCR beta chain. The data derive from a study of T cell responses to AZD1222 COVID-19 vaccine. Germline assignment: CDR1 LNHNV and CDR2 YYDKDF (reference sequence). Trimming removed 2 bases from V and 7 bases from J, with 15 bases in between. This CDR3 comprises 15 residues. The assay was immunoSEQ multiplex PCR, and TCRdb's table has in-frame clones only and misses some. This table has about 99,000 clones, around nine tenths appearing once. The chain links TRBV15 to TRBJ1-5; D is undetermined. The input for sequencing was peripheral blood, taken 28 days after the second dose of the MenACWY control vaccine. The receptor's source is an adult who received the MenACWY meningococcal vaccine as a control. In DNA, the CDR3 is TGTGCCACCAGCAGACCTAGTCCTGCCCCCCAGCCCCAGCATTTT. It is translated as CATSRPSPAPQPQHF.